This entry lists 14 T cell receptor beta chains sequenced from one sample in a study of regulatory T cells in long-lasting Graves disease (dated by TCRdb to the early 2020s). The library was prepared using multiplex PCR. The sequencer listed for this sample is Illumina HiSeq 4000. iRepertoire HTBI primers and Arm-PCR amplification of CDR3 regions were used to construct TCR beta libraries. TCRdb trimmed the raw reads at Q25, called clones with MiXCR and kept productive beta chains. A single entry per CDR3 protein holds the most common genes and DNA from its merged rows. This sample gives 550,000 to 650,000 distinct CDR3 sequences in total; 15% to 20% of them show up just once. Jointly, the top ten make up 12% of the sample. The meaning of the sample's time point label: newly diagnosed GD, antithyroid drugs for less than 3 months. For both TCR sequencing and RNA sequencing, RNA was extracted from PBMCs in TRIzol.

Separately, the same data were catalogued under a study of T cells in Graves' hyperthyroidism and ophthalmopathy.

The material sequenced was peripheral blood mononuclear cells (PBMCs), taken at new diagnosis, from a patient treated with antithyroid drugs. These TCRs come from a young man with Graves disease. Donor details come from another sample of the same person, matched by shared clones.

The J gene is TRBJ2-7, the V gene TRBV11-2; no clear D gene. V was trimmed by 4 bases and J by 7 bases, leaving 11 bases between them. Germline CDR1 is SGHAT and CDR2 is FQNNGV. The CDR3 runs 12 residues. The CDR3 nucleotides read TGTGCCAGCAGCTCCCGGAGCGATGAGCAGTACTTC. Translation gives CASSSRSDEQYF.

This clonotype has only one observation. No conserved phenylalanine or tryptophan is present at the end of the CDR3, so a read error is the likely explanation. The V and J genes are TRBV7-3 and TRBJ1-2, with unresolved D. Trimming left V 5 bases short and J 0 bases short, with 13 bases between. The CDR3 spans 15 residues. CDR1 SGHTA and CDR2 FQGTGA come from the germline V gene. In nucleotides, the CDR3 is TGTGCCAGCAGCCGCTTTCGGGGTGCTAACTATGGCTACACCCTC. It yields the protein CASSRFRGANYGYTL.

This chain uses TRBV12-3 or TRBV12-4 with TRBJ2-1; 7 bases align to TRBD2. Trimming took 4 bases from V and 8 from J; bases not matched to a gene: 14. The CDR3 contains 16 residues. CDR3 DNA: TGTGCCAGCAGTTCCTCCGTGGGGCGGGGGAGGTATGAGCAGTTCTTC. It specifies CASSSSVGRGRYEQFF.

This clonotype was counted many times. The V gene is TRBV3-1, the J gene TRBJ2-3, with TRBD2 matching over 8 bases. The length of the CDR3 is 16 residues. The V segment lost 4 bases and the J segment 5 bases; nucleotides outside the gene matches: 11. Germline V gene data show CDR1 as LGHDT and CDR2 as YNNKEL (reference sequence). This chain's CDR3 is CASSLGTRSSGDTQYF. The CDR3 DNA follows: TGTGCCAGCAGCCTCGGGACTAGAAGTTCGGGAGATACGCAGTATTTT.

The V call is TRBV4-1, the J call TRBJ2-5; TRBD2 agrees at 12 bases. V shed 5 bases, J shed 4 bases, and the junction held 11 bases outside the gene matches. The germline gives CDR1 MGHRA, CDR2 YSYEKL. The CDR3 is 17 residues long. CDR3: CASSSRTGLAGGETQYF. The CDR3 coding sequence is TGCGCCAGCAGCTCGCGAACGGGACTAGCGGGCGGAGAGACCCAGTACTTC.

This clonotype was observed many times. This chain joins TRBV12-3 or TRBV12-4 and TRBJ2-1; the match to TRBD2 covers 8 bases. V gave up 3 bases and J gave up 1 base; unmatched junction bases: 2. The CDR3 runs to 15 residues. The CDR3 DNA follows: TGTGCCAGCAGTTTCGGGGGGGCGTCCTACAATGAGCAGTTCTTC. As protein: CASSFGGASYNEQFF.

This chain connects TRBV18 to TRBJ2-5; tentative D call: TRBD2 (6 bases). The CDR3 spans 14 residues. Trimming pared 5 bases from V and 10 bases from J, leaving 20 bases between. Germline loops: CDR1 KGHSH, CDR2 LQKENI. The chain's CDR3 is CASSTDTSGGIQYF. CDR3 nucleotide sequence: TGTGCCAGCTCAACTGACACCTCCGGCGGGATCCAGTACTTC.

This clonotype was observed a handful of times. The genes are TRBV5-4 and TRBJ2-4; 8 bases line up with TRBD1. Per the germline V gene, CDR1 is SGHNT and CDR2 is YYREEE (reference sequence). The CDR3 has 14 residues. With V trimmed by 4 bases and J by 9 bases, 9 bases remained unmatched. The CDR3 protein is CASSLDRVEGIQYF. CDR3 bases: TGTGCCAGCAGCCTGGACAGGGTCGAGGGCATTCAGTACTTC. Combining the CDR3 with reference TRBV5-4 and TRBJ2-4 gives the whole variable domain ETGVTQSPTHLIKTRGQQVTLRCSSQSGHNTVSWYQQALGQGPQFIFQYYREEENGRGNFPPRFSGLQFPNYSSELNVNALELDDSALYLCASSLDRVEGIQYFGAGTRLSVL.

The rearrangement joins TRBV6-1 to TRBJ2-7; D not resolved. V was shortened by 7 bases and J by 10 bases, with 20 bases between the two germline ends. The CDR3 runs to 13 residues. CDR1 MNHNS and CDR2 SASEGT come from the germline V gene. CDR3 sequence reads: CASNDPVRAFQYF. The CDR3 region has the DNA TGTGCCAGCAATGATCCCGTTCGCGCCTTTCAGTACTTC.

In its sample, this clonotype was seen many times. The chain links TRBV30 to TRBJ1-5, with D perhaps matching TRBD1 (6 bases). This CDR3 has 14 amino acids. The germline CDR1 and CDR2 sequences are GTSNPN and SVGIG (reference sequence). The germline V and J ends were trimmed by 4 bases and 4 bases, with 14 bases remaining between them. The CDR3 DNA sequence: TGTGCCTGGACCCCTGGAGGGGGGAATCAGCCCCAGCATTTT. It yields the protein CAWTPGGGNQPQHF.

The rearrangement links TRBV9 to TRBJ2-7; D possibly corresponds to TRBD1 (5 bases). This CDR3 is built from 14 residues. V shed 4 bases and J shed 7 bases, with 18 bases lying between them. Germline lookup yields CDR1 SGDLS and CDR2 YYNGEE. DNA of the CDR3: TGTGCCAGCAGCCCCCAACCCCAGGGTCAAGAGCAGTACTTC. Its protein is CASSPQPQGQEQYF.

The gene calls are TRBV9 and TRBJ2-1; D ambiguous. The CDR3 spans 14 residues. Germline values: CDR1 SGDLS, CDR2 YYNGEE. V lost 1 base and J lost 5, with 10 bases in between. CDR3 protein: CASSVWEQNNEQFF. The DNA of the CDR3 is TGTGCCAGCAGCGTATGGGAACAGAACAATGAGCAGTTCTTC. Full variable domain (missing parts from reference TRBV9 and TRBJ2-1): DSGVTQTPKHLITATGQRVTLRCSPRSGDLSVYWYQQSLDQGLQFLIQYYNGEERAKGNILERFSAQQFPDLHSELNLSSLELGDSALYFCASSVWEQNNEQFFGPGTRLTVL.

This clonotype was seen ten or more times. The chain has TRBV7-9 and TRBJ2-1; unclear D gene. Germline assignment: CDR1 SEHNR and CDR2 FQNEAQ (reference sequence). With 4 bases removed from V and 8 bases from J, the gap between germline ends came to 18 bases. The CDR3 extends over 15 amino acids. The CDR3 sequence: CASSWSRPTYDEQFF. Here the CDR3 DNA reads TGTGCCAGCAGCTGGAGCCGCCCAACGTATGATGAGCAGTTCTTC.

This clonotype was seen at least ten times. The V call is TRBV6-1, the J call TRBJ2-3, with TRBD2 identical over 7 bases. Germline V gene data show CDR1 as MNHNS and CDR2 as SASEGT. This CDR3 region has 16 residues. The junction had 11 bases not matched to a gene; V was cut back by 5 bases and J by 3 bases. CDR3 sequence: CASSLSGMGRTDTQYF. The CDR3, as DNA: TGTGCCAGCAGTCTGAGCGGGATGGGGAGGACAGATACGCAGTATTTT.